Presented here are 21 T cell receptor beta chains from one specimen sequenced in a study of cytotoxic CD8 clonotypes in ibrutinib-treated CLL. Measured with immunoSEQ multiplex PCR; TCRdb has only the in-frame clones, and not every one. The sample records about 57,000 clones, around 60% being singletons. The sequences come from PBMCs, collected after 24 months of ibrutinib treatment. All receptors derive from a human donor with chronic lymphocytic leukemia.

The chain has TRBV5-1 and TRBJ2-1; D not certain. CDR3 length: 15 amino acids. Germline V gives CDR1 SGHRS, CDR2 YFSETQ. Trimming left V 1 base short and J 5 bases short, with 13 bases between. CDR3 protein: CASSLNGGANNEQFF. CDR3 nucleotide sequence: TGCGCCAGCAGCTTGAACGGCGGAGCCAACAATGAGCAGTTCTTC.

This clone was detected a few times. The V call is TRBV7-8, the J call TRBJ2-1, with TRBD2 matching 7 bases. The length of the CDR3 is 15 residues. V shed 4 bases and J 7 bases; nucleotides not matched to a gene: 10. Germline-derived CDR1 and CDR2 are SGHVS and FQNEAQ. The chain's CDR3 is CASSWLGTNYNEQFF. CDR3 nucleotide sequence: TGTGCCAGCAGCTGGCTAGGGACTAACTATAATGAGCAGTTCTTC. The entire variable domain, with the rest obtained from reference TRBV7-8 and TRBJ2-1, is as follows: GAGVSQSPRYKVAKRGQDVALRCDPISGHVSLFWYQQALGQGPEFLTYFQNEAQLDKSGLPSDRFFAERPEGSVSTLKIQRTQQEDSAVYLCASSWLGTNYNEQFFGPGTRLTVL.

The CDR3 bases are TGCGCCAGCAGCCGGGGGCCAGGAGAATACAATGAGCAGTTCTTC. Amino acid sequence: CASSRGPGEYNEQFF. V and J are TRBV4-1 and TRBJ2-1, with D maybe TRBD1 (6 bases). Trimming removed 4 bases from V and 4 bases from J, with 14 bases in between. Germline CDR1 and CDR2: MGHRA and YSYEKL. This CDR3 is built from 15 residues.

This clone has just a few counts. The chain recombines TRBV19 with TRBJ2-4; D perhaps matches TRBD2 (6 bases). CDR3 size: 16 residues. Germline V lookup: CDR1 LNHDA, CDR2 SQIVND (reference sequence). Trimming removed 5 bases from V and 8 bases from J, with 22 bases in between. As DNA, the CDR3 is TGTGCCAGTAGTCTACCCCATGGCGGAGGCGGGGACATTCAGTACTTC. It is translated as CASSLPHGGGGDIQYF.

There are a few counts of this clone. The CDR3 is CASSEHSGVNTEAFF. The DNA for the CDR3 is TGTGCCAGCAGTGAACATTCAGGGGTGAACACTGAAGCTTTCTTT. The genes are TRBV6-1 and TRBJ1-1, with D tentatively TRBD1 (6 bases). Deletions cut 2 bases from V and 0 bases from J, with 10 bases between. The CDR3 has 15 residues. The V gene's germline CDR1 is MNHNS and CDR2 SASEGT.

This chain links TRBV6-1 with TRBJ1-4, with 7 bases lining up with TRBD1. The V segment lost 7 bases and the J segment 0 bases; nucleotides outside the gene matches: 2. Germline CDR1 and CDR2: MNHNS and SASEGT. This CDR3 is 14 amino acids long. The CDR3, as DNA: TGTGCCAGCATAGGGGGCACAACTAATGAAAAACTGTTTTTT. Its translation is CASIGGTTNEKLFF.

By sample fraction, this clone is medium-sized. The chain has TRBV2 and TRBJ2-7; 12 bases map to TRBD1. CDR3 size: 13 residues. The germline CDR1 and CDR2 sequences are SNHLY and FYNNEI. After removal of 7 bases from V and 5 bases from J, the junction contained 3 bases not matched to a gene. The CDR3 DNA reads TGTGCCAGCATAAGGGACAGGGGGCACGAGCAGTACGTC. Its protein is CASIRDRGHEQYV.

The J gene is TRBJ2-1, the V gene TRBV10-3; 7 positions match TRBD1. The germline gives CDR1 ENHRY, CDR2 SYGVKD. V was pared by 10 bases and J by 2 bases, with 5 bases of the junction left unmatched. The CDR3 covers 13 residues. The CDR3 bases are TGTGCCACGAGTACAGGGGCCTACAATGAGCAGTTCTTC. The encoded protein is CATSTGAYNEQFF.

The J gene is TRBJ1-6, the V gene TRBV18; the match to TRBD1 covers 11 bases. V gave up 2 bases and J gave up 6 bases; unmatched junction bases: 6. This CDR3 contains 17 residues. Germline CDR1 KGHSH, CDR2 LQKENI. CDR3 nucleotides: TGTGCCAGCTCACCAGTGGACAGGGGGCGACGTAATTCACCCCTCCACTTT. It yields the protein CASSPVDRGRRNSPLHF.

CDR3 amino acids: CASSMDSYEQYF. The CDR3 DNA is TGTGCCAGCAGCATGGACAGCTACGAGCAGTACTTC. This rearrangement joins TRBV7-2 to TRBJ2-7; weak D call: TRBD1 (6 bases). Germline V CDR1 and CDR2: SGHTA, FQGNSA. Trimming pared 5 bases from V and 3 bases from J, leaving 8 bases between. This CDR3 has 12 amino acids. The full variable domain, with the rest looked up from reference TRBV7-2 and TRBJ2-7, is GAGVSQSPSNKVTEKGKDVELRCDPISGHTALYWYRQSLGQGLEFLIYFQGNSAPDKSGLPSDRFSAERTGGSVSTLTIQRTQQEDSAVYLCASSMDSYEQYFGPGTRLTVT.

This chain connects TRBV6-1 to TRBJ2-1; D not certain. This CDR3 has 11 amino acids. The V gene lost 10 bases and the J gene lost 7 bases, with 11 bases spanning the gap. From germline, CDR1 is MNHNS and CDR2 SASEGT. CDR3 region: CATVSTNEQFF. The CDR3 DNA is TGTGCCACCGTCTCGACGAATGAGCAGTTCTTC.

This clone was recorded a few times. This chain joins TRBV29-1 and TRBJ1-3, with D unresolved. The germline V and J ends were trimmed by 7 bases and 2 bases, with 6 bases remaining between them. Looked up from germline, CDR1 is SQVTM and CDR2 is ANQGSEA. CDR3 length equals 11 residues. The CDR3 protein is CSGRAGNTIYF. The DNA for the CDR3 is TGCAGCGGGAGGGCTGGAAACACCATATATTTT.

This clone has at least ten counts. This chain uses TRBV27 with TRBJ2-7, with TRBD2 identical over 7 bases. The CDR3 consists of 13 residues. The germline V gene has CDR1 MNHEY and CDR2 SMNVEV (reference sequence). V dropped 7 bases and J dropped 4; count of bases not matched to a gene: 7. This CDR3 is CASTGLTPYEQYF. The CDR3 nucleotides read TGTGCCAGCACGGGACTAACCCCATACGAGCAGTACTTC.

The gene calls are TRBV7-6 and TRBJ2-1; 7 bases line up with TRBD1. Germline V gene lookup returns CDR1 SGHVS and CDR2 FNYEAQ. There are 15 residues in the CDR3. The V segment lost 5 bases and the J segment 5 bases; nucleotides outside the gene matches: 9. CDR3 nucleotide sequence: TGTGCCAGCAGCCCCGTGGGGACAGTTAACAATGAGCAGTTCTTC. This codes for CASSPVGTVNNEQFF.

This chain links TRBV18 with TRBJ2-5, with TRBD1 as a possible D gene (6 bases). Trimming removed 2 bases at V and 6 bases at J, with 16 bases between. The germline gives CDR1 KGHSH, CDR2 LQKENI. The CDR3 contains 15 residues. The CDR3 loop reads CASSPSTGNGQTQYF. CDR3 in DNA: TGTGCCAGCTCACCAAGCACAGGGAACGGCCAGACCCAGTACTTC. The complete variable domain, with remaining parts taken from reference TRBV18 and TRBJ2-5, reads NAGVMQNPRHLVRRRGQEARLRCSPMKGHSHVYWYRQLPEEGLKFMVYLQKENIIDESGMPKERFSAEFPKEGPSILRIQQVVRGDSAAYFCASSPSTGNGQTQYFGPGTRLLVL.

A few counts support this clone. V gene TRBV5-1 combines with J gene TRBJ1-3, with D unclear. The CDR3 covers 13 residues. The germline V and J ends were trimmed by 5 bases and 0 bases, with 6 bases remaining between them. Germline loops: CDR1 SGHRS, CDR2 YFSETQ. Here the CDR3 reads CASSRNSGNTIYF. DNA for the CDR3: TGCGCCAGCAGTCGGAACTCTGGAAACACCATATATTTT.

The genes are TRBV19 and TRBJ2-3; the match to TRBD2 covers 8 bases. V shed 8 bases, J shed 6 bases, and the junction held 13 bases outside the gene matches. The CDR3 consists of 15 residues. Germline V lookup: CDR1 LNHDA, CDR2 SQIVND (reference sequence). The CDR3 nucleotides read TGTGCCAGTTCCGGGACTAGGAAGGGCTCCGATACGCAGTATTTT. Protein product: CASSGTRKGSDTQYF.

The chain employs TRBV6-5 and TRBJ2-1; the match to TRBD1 covers 7 bases. Germline V gene data show CDR1 as MNHEY and CDR2 as SVGAGI. The ends lost 4 bases at V and 9 bases at J; junction bases unmatched: 15. The CDR3 loop spans 16 amino acids. The CDR3 sequence: CASSSQMTGLGSEQFF. The CDR3 region has the DNA TGTGCCAGCAGTTCACAGATGACAGGGCTCGGGTCTGAGCAGTTCTTC.

The J gene is TRBJ2-3, the V gene TRBV5-1, with D possibly being TRBD2 (5 bases). The CDR3 runs 15 residues. The germline V gene encodes CDR1 SGHRS and CDR2 YFSETQ. Trimming removed 2 bases at V and 0 bases at J, with 10 bases between. In DNA, the CDR3 is TGCGCCAGCAGCTTATCTAGCCCTAGCACAGATACGCAGTATTTT. Translating gives CASSLSSPSTDTQYF.

V gene TRBV7-8 combines with J gene TRBJ2-7; the match to TRBD2 covers 8 bases. Per germline, CDR1 SGHVS and CDR2 FQNEAQ. This CDR3 is 15 amino acids long. V lost 0 bases, J lost 3 bases, and 4 bases stayed unmatched. CDR3 loop: CASSLAGLAGYEQYF. DNA for the CDR3: TGTGCCAGCAGCTTAGCCGGTCTAGCGGGCTACGAGCAGTACTTC. Filled out from reference TRBV7-8 and TRBJ2-7, the complete variable domain reads GAGVSQSPRYKVAKRGQDVALRCDPISGHVSLFWYQQALGQGPEFLTYFQNEAQLDKSGLPSDRFFAERPEGSVSTLKIQRTQQEDSAVYLCASSLAGLAGYEQYFGPGTRLTVT.

The chain is built from TRBV28 and TRBJ2-3; tentatively, D is TRBD1 (6 bases). CDR1 MDHEN and CDR2 SYDVKM come from the germline V gene. This CDR3 region has 14 residues. V lost 5 bases to trimming and J lost 1 base, with 10 bases between them. The CDR3 is CASSTGFRTDTQYF. In DNA form, the CDR3 reads TGTGCCAGCAGTACAGGGTTCCGCACAGATACGCAGTATTTT.